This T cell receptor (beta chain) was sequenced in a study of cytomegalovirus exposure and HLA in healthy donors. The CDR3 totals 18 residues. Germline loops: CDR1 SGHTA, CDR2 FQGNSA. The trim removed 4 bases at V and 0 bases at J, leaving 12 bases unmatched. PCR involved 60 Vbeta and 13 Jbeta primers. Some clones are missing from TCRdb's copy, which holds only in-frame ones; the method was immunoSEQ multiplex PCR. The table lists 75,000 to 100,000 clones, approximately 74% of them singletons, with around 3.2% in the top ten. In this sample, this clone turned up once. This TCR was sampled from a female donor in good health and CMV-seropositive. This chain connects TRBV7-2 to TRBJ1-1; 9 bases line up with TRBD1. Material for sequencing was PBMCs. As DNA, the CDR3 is TGTGCCAGCAGCTACCGACTACGACAGGGGGAGATGAACACTGAAGCTTTCTTT. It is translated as CASSYRLRQGEMNTEAFF. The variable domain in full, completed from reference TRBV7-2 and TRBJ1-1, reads GAGVSQSPSNKVTEKGKDVELRCDPISGHTALYWYRQSLGQGLEFLIYFQGNSAPDKSGLPSDRFSAERTGGSVSTLTIQRTQQEDSAVYLCASSYRLRQGEMNTEAFFGQGTRLTVV.